This entry concerns a single T cell receptor beta chain. What it binds is unknown. This sample is drawn from a study of CD8+ T cells in alopecia areata. Reverse transcribed after extraction, RNA yielded cDNA as the sequencing template. The data were produced by immunoSEQ multiplex PCR, yet TCRdb's version contains in-frame clones alone and is incomplete. Of 200,000 to 250,000 clones in the sample, approximately 60% were seen once. CDR1 SQVTM and CDR2 ANQGSEA come from the germline V gene. The CDR3 totals 15 residues. Trimming at V came to 3 bases and at J to 4 bases, leaving 8 bases not matched to a gene. Overall study results and limits: Against the mouse data, patients shared TCRs less clearly, possibly for HLA reasons.

The V gene is TRBV29-1, the J gene TRBJ2-7; 11 nucleotides agree with TRBD2. The sample taken for sequencing was CD8+ T cells sorted from blood. This clonotype originated in a human donor in good health. The CDR3 sequence: CSVEVLAGGRYEQYF. CDR3 coding DNA: TGCAGCGTTGAGGTCCTAGCGGGGGGTAGGTACGAGCAGTACTTC.